These 18 T cell receptor beta chains originate from one sample sequenced in a study of neurological immune-mediated disorders. MiXCR, applied by TCRdb to the 5' RACE reads, yields one record per CDR3 protein. The sample shows tens of thousands of distinct CDR3 sequences, approximately 4.6% of them seen only once. The sample was PBMCs. These receptors originate from a woman in her fifties or sixties with multiple sclerosis.

This clonotype was seen many times. This chain joins TRBV11-3 and TRBJ2-3; D call uncertain. This CDR3 comprises 13 residues. Germline loops: CDR1 SGHNT, CDR2 YENEEA. The V and J ends lost 5 bases and 1 base respectively, with 7 bases between them. The CDR3: CASSPGGTDTQYF. The CDR3 nucleotides are TGTGCCAGCAGCCCTGGAGGCACAGATACGCAGTATTTT.

At least ten counts were recorded for this clonotype. V is TRBV12-3 or TRBV12-4 and J is TRBJ1-1; tentatively, D is TRBD1 (5 bases). The CDR3 runs 15 residues. With 1 base removed from V and 3 bases from J, the gap between germline ends came to 12 bases. The chain's CDR3 is CASSLVAGVDTEAFF. The CDR3 DNA sequence: TGTGCCAGCAGTTTAGTCGCGGGGGTGGACACTGAAGCTTTCTTT.

In this sample, this clonotype turned up many times. The CDR3 DNA follows: TGTGCCAGCAGCTTGGAGGGGGTCAAGGTAGCTTTCTTT. Translating it yields CASSLEGVKVAFF. J is TRBJ1-1 and V is TRBV5-6; the D gene is possibly TRBD1 (6 bases). Trimming removed 0 bases from V and 10 bases from J, with 13 bases in between. The CDR3 loop spans 13 amino acids. Germline assignment: CDR1 SGHDT and CDR2 YYEEEE.

This clonotype has ten or more counts. The chain has TRBV7-2 and TRBJ1-4; 7 nucleotides agree with TRBD1. Germline lookup yields CDR1 SGHTA and CDR2 FQGNSA. J gave up 7 bases and V 5 bases, and 13 bases lay outside the gene matches. The CDR3 sequence is 16 residues long. The CDR3 sequence: CASSRRLTGDGEKLFF. The DNA for the CDR3 is TGTGCCAGCAGCCGTCGTCTTACAGGGGACGGTGAAAAACTGTTTTTT.

The table lists this clonotype with many counts. V usage is TRBV29-1 and J usage is TRBJ1-2; 7 bases align to TRBD1. CDR1 is SQVTM and CDR2 is ANQGSEA in the germline V gene. The junction had 7 bases not matched to a gene; V was cut back by 1 base and J by 5 bases. The CDR3 covers 14 residues. CDR3 nucleotide sequence: TGCAGCGTTGAAGTTGGAAACAGGGGATATGGCTACACCTTC. Its protein product is CSVEVGNRGYGYTF.

The table lists this clonotype with many counts. This chain uses TRBV27 with TRBJ2-5; D remains unclear. The CDR3 is made up of 14 amino acids. V lost 5 bases to trimming and J lost 5 bases, with 15 bases between them. Per germline, CDR1 MNHEY and CDR2 SMNVEV (reference sequence). CDR3 residues: CASSPIFDLETQYF. CDR3 sequence (DNA): TGTGCCAGCAGTCCCATCTTCGATCTGGAGACCCAGTACTTC.

This clonotype appeared many times. The chain couples TRBV27 to TRBJ1-6, with a tentative D call TRBD1 (5 bases). With 1 base removed from V and 0 bases from J, the gap between germline ends came to 10 bases. CDR1 MNHEY and CDR2 SMNVEV come from the germline V gene (reference sequence). The CDR3 contains 17 residues. The CDR3 loop reads CASSLYPDSSYNSPLHF. CDR3 DNA sequence: TGTGCCAGCAGTTTATATCCAGACAGCTCCTATAATTCACCCCTCCACTTT.

This clonotype was picked up many times. The chain links TRBV6-2 or TRBV6-3 to TRBJ1-1; D remains ambiguous. Germline CDR1 MNHEY, CDR2 SVGEGT. V lost 7 bases to trimming and J lost 6 bases, with 15 bases between them. There are 13 residues in the CDR3. CDR3 coding DNA: TGTGCCAGCAAGTGGGGAGGGCCCGCTGAAGCTTTCTTT. It codes for CASKWGGPAEAFF.

This clonotype was counted many times. V usage is TRBV28 and J usage is TRBJ1-1; D gene unclear. Between the trimmed V and J ends, which lost 8 bases and 2 bases, there was a span of 6 bases. The CDR3 runs to 11 residues. Germline-derived CDR1 and CDR2 are MDHEN and SYDVKM. In nucleotides, the CDR3 is TGTGCCAGCGGCAAAAACACTGAAGCTTTCTTT. Translation gives CASGKNTEAFF.

The sample holds many counts of this clonotype. CDR3 protein: CASSLDRYSNQPQHF. The CDR3 region has the DNA TGTGCCAGCAGTTTGGACAGGTATAGCAATCAGCCCCAGCATTTT. This rearrangement joins TRBV6-7 to TRBJ1-5; TRBD1 agrees at 7 bases. TRBV6-7 is assigned to the ORF class and has an uncertain function. This CDR3 has 15 amino acids. With V trimmed by 4 bases and J by 0 bases, 3 bases remained unmatched.

This clonotype appeared many times. The chain recombines TRBV9 with TRBJ2-2, with 7 bases identical to TRBD2. The CDR3 consists of 14 residues. V was pared by 3 bases and J by 1 base, with 0 bases of the junction left unmatched. Germline V gene lookup returns CDR1 SGDLS and CDR2 YYNGEE. The CDR3 DNA is TGTGCCAGCAGCGCTAGCGGGAACACCGGGGAGCTGTTTTTT. It is translated as CASSASGNTGELFF.

On this clonotype: This may stem from a read error, because a much larger clone lies one nucleotide away. The rearrangement uses TRBV20-1 and TRBJ2-5; unclear D gene. The CDR3 is made up of 11 amino acids. V lost 3 bases and J 5 bases, leaving 7 bases between the germline ends. Germline CDR1 reads DFQATT; CDR2 reads SNEGSKA (reference sequence). The CDR3 DNA sequence: TGCAGTGCTAGCGGCAGGGAGACCCAGTACTTC. Translated, it gives CSASGRETQYF.

To note about this clonotype: It may be a read error: a sequence one base away is much more abundant. The CDR3 ends on some other residue instead of the conserved phenylalanine or tryptophan, so this is likely a read error. The chain carries TRBV12-3 or TRBV12-4 and TRBJ2-5; unclear D gene. The CDR3 sequence is 14 residues long. The V end lost 7 bases, the J end lost 2 bases, and 14 bases lay between the germline ends. CDR3 sequence (DNA): TGTGCCAGCAAGTATTCTGGGGTGCAAGAGACCCAGTACTGC. Translation: CASKYSGVQETQYC.

This clonotype came up many times. V usage is TRBV6-2 or TRBV6-3 and J usage is TRBJ2-3, with D unresolved. The germline CDR1 and CDR2 sequences are MNHEY and SVGEGT. The germline V and J ends were trimmed by 10 bases and 5 bases, with 22 bases remaining between them. There are 15 residues in the CDR3. In DNA form, the CDR3 reads TGTGCCACCGACCGCGTGTCACCCGGTGAAGATACGCAGTATTTT. Protein product: CATDRVSPGEDTQYF.

This clonotype appeared many times. The rearrangement links TRBV7-2 to TRBJ1-1; D ambiguous. The CDR3 spans 13 residues. Trimming removed 2 bases at V and 4 bases at J, with 8 bases between. Germline-derived CDR1 and CDR2 are SGHTA and FQGNSA. The CDR3 loop reads CASSLFQATEAFF. The CDR3 DNA follows: TGTGCCAGCAGCTTATTTCAGGCCACTGAAGCTTTCTTT.

This chain joins TRBV3-1 and TRBJ1-2; D might be TRBD1 (5 bases). CDR1 and CDR2 from the germline V gene are LGHDT and YNNKEL (reference sequence). The length of the CDR3 is 16 residues. The V gene lost 2 bases and the J gene lost 4 bases, with 17 bases spanning the gap. For the CDR3, the DNA is TGTGCCAGCAGCCAACGCCTTACGGGGCCTGTCTATGGCTACACCTTC. It encodes CASSQRLTGPVYGYTF.

For this clonotype: The germline gene is not matched at one end of the junction; a read error may be the cause. This chain links TRBV7-6 with TRBJ1-5; D gene ambiguous. CDR3 length equals 13 residues. Germline V gives CDR1 SGHVS, CDR2 FNYEAQ. The CDR3 is CASSLNTNQPQNF. The DNA of the CDR3 is TGTGCCAGCAGCTTAAACACCAATCAGCCCCAGAATTTT.

This clonotype appeared many times. This sequence joins TRBV5-5 and TRBJ2-5, with D perhaps assigned TRBD1 or TRBD2 (5 bases each). The V gene lost 3 bases and the J gene lost 0 bases, with 15 bases spanning the gap. This CDR3 is built from 16 residues. CDR1 and CDR2 from the germline V gene are SGHKS and YYEKEE (reference sequence). The DNA for the CDR3 is TGTGCCAGCAGCTCACACGGGGCCGCGTACCAAGAGACCCAGTACTTC. It is translated as CASSSHGAAYQETQYF.